The 2 T cell receptor beta chains presented below share a single source sample, sequenced in a study of response to subunit inactivated influenza vaccine. TCRdb reprocessed the RT-PCR reads via MiXCR and lists one record per CDR3 protein. In the table there are 530,000 or so distinct CDR3 sequences, roughly 23% of which are singletons. The sequencing used CD4+ T cells sorted from PBMCs, collected more than 4 days after vaccination. Receptors originate from a man between 50 and 59 years old who received an inactivated influenza vaccine.

This clonotype occurred a few times. The J gene is TRBJ2-5, the V gene TRBV9; D call uncertain. Germline V CDR1 and CDR2: SGDLS, YYNGEE. The CDR3 contains 13 residues. Trimming stripped 3 bases from V and 4 bases from J, with 10 bases between. In DNA form, the CDR3 reads TGTGCCAGCAGCGCAGCACCTAGAGAGACCCAGTACTTC. Protein sequence: CASSAAPRETQYF.

Many counts were recorded for this clonotype. This sequence joins TRBV28 and TRBJ2-7; TRBD1 aligns across 7 bases. The CDR3 totals 18 residues. The V gene's germline CDR1 is MDHEN and CDR2 SYDVKM. V shed 1 base, J shed 7 bases, and the junction held 19 bases outside the gene matches. CDR3 DNA: TGTGCCAGCAGTTTATTCCTAGCCCGGACAAAGGGGGCGCGTGAGCAGTACTTC. Protein: CASSLFLARTKGAREQYF. The full variable domain, in which reference TRBV28 and TRBJ2-7 provide the parts outside the CDR3, is DVKVTQSSRYLVKRTGEKVFLECVQDMDHENMFWYRQDPGLGLRLIYFSYDVKMKEKGDIPEGYSVSREKKERFSLILESASTNQTSMYLCASSLFLARTKGAREQYFGPGTRLTVT.